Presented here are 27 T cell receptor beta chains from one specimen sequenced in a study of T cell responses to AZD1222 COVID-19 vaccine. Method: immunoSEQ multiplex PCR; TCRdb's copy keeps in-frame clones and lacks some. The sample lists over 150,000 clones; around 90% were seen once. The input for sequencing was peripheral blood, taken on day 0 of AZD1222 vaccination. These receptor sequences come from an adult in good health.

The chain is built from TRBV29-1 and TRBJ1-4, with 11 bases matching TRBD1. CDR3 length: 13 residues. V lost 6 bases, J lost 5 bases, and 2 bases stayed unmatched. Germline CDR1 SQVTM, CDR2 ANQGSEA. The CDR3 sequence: CSVWTGGNEKLFF. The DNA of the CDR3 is TGCAGCGTGTGGACAGGGGGCAATGAAAAACTGTTTTTT.

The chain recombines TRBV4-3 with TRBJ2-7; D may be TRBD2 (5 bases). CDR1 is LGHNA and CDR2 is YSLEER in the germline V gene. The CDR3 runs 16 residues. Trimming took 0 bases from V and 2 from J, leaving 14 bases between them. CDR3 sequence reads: CASSQERAGSPYEQYF. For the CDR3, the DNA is TGCGCCAGCAGCCAAGAAAGAGCTGGGAGTCCCTACGAGCAGTACTTC.

In nucleotides, the CDR3 is TGCGCCAGCAGCCCGGGCGGGACAAGAGATCAGCCCCAGCATTTT. Its protein product is CASSPGGTRDQPQHF. The chain employs TRBV5-1 and TRBJ1-5; D possibly corresponds to TRBD1 (6 bases). Germline assignment: CDR1 SGHRS and CDR2 YFSETQ. V was clipped by 4 bases and J by 5 bases, with 16 bases between them. The CDR3 covers 15 residues.

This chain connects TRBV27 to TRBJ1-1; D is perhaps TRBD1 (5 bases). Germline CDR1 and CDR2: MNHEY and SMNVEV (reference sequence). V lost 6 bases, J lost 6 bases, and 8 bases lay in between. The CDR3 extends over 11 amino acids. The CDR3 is CASRRGAEAFF. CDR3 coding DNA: TGTGCCAGCAGGAGGGGTGCTGAAGCTTTCTTT.

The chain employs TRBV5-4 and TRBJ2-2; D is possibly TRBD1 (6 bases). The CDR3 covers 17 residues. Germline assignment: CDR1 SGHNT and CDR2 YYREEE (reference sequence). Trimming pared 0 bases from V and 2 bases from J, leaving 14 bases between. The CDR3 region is CASSLAFGRGNTGELFF. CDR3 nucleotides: TGTGCCAGCAGCTTGGCCTTTGGCAGGGGAAACACCGGGGAGCTGTTTTTT.

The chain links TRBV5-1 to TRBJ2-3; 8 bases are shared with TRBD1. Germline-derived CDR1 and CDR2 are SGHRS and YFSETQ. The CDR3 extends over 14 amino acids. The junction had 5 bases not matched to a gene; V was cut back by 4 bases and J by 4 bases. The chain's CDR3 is CASSRQGSPDTQYF. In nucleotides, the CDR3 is TGCGCCAGCAGCCGACAGGGGAGCCCAGATACGCAGTATTTT.

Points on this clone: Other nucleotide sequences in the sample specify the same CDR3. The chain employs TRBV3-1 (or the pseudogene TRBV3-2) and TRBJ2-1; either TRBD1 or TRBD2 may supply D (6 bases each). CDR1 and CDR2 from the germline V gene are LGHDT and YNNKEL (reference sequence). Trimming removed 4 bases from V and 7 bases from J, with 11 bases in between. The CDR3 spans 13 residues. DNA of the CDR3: TGTGCCAGCAGCCCTGGGGGGCGTAATGAGCAGTTCTTC. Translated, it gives CASSPGGRNEQFF.

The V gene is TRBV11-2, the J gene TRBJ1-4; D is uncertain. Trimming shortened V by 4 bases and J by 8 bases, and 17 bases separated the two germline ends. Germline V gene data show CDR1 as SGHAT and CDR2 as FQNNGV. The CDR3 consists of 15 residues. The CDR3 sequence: CASSSQGAMGEKLFF. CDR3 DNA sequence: TGTGCCAGCAGCTCCCAAGGAGCGATGGGAGAAAAACTGTTTTTT. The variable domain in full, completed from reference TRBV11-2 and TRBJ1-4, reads EAGVAQSPRYKIIEKRQSVAFWCNPISGHATLYWYQQILGQGPKLLIQFQNNGVVDDSQLPKDRFSAERLKGVDSTLKIQPAKLEDSAVYLCASSSQGAMGEKLFFGSGTQLSVL.

In DNA form, the CDR3 reads TGTGCCAGCTCCCCCGGTAGCGGGATGGATTCCTACAATGAGCAGTTCTTC. Encoded protein: CASSPGSGMDSYNEQFF. This chain joins TRBV18 and TRBJ2-1, with 8 positions matching TRBD2. The CDR3 is 17 residues long. With 6 bases clipped from V and 1 base from J, the junction kept 11 bases outside the gene matches. Germline V gene sequence: CDR1 KGHSH, CDR2 LQKENI.

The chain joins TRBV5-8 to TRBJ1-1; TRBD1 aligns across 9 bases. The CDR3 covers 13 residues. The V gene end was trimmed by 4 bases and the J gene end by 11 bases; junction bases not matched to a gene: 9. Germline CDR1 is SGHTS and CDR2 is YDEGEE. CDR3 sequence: CASSTRTGAGAFF. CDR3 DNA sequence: TGTGCCAGCAGCACCCGGACAGGGGCTGGGGCTTTCTTT.

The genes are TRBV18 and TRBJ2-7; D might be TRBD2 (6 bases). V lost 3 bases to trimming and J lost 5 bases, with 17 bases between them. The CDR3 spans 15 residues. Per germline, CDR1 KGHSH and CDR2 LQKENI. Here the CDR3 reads CASSPGGRQVNEQYF. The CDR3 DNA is TGTGCCAGCTCACCCGGAGGGAGACAAGTTAACGAGCAGTACTTC.

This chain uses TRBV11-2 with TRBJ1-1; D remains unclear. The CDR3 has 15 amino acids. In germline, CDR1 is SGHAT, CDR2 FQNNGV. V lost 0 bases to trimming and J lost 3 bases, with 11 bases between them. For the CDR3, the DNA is TGTGCCAGCAGCTTAGATCTCTCCGGGCACACTGAAGCTTTCTTT. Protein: CASSLDLSGHTEAFF.

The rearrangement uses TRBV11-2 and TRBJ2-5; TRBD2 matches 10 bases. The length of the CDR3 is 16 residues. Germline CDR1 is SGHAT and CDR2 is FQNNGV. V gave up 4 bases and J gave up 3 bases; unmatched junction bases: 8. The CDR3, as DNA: TGTGCCAGCAGCTCTTCCCGAGCGGGGGGGAAAGAGACCCAGTACTTC. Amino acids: CASSSSRAGGKETQYF.

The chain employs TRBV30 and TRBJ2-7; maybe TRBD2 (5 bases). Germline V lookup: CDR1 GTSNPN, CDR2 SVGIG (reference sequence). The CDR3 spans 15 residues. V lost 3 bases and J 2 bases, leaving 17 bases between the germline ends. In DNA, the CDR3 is TGTGCCTGGAGCCCGTACGGATCCGGGGCCTACGAGCAGTACTTC. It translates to CAWSPYGSGAYEQYF.

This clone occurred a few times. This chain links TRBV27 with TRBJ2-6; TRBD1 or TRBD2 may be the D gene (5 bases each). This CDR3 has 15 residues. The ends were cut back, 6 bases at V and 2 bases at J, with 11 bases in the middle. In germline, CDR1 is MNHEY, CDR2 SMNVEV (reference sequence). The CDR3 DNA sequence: TGTGCCAGCAGGGCGAGGGGTACTGGGGCCAACGTCCTGACTTTC. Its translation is CASRARGTGANVLTF.

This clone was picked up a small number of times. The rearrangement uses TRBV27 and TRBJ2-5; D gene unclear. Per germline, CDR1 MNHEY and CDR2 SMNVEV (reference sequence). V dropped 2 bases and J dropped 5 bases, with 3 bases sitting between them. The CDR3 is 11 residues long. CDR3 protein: CASSLPETQYF. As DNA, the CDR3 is TGTGCCAGCAGTTTACCGGAGACCCAGTACTTC.

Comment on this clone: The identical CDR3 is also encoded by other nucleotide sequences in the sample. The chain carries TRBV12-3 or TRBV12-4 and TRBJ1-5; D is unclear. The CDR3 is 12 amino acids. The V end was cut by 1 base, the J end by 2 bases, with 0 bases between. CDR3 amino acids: CASSLGNQPQHF. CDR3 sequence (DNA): TGTGCCAGCAGTTTAGGCAATCAGCCCCAGCATTTT.

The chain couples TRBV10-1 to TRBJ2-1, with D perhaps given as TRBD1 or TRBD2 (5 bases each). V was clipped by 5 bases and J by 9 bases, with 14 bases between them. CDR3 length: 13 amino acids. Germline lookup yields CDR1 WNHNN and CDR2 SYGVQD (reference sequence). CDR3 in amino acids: CASSLGLGVEQFF. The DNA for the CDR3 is TGCGCCAGCAGTTTAGGGCTGGGGGTTGAGCAGTTCTTC.

CDR3 DNA: TGTGCCAGCAGCGGACAGGGTATTACTCAGCCCCAGCATTTT. This encodes CASSGQGITQPQHF. The chain recombines TRBV11-2 with TRBJ1-5; TRBD1 matches at 8 bases. J gave up 6 bases and V 5 bases, and 6 bases lay outside the gene matches. Germline values: CDR1 SGHAT, CDR2 FQNNGV. The CDR3 totals 14 residues.

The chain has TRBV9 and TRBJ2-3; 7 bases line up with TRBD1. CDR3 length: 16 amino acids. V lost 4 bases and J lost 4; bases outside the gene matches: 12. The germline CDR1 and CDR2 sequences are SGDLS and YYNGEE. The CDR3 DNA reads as TGTGCCAGCAGCTACTCAGAGGGGGCGATCGCAGATACGCAGTATTTT. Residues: CASSYSEGAIADTQYF.

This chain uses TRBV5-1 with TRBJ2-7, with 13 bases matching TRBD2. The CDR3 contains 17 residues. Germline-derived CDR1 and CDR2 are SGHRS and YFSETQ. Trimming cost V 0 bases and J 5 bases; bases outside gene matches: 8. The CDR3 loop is CASSLGAGTSGNHEQYF. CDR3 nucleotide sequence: TGCGCCAGCAGCTTGGGCGCCGGGACTAGCGGGAACCACGAGCAGTACTTC.

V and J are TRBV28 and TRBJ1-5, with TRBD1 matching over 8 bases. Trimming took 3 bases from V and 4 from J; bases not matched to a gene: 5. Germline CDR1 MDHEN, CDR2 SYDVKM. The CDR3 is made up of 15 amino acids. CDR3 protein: CASSFDRGINQPQHF. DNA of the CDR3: TGTGCCAGCAGTTTTGACAGGGGAATTAATCAGCCCCAGCATTTT. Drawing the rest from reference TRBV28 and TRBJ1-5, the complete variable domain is DVKVTQSSRYLVKRTGEKVFLECVQDMDHENMFWYRQDPGLGLRLIYFSYDVKMKEKGDIPEGYSVSREKKERFSLILESASTNQTSMYLCASSFDRGINQPQHFGDGTRLSIL.

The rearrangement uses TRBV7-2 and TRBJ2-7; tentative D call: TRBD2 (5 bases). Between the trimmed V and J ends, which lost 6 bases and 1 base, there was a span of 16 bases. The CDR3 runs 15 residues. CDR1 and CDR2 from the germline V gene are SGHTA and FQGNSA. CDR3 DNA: TGTGCCAGCAGATCGGACGGTGGGGAGTCCTACGAGCAGTACTTC. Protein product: CASRSDGGESYEQYF.

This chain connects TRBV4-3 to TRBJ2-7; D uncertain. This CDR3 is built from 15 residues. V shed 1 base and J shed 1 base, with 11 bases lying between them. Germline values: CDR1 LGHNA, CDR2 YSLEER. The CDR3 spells CASSQATPGSYEQYF. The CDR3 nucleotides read TGCGCCAGCAGCCAAGCCACCCCTGGATCCTACGAGCAGTACTTC.

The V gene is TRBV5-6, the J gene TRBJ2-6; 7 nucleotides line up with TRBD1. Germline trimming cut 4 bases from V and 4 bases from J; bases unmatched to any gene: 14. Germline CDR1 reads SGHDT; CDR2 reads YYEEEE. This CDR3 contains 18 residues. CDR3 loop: CASSPAGTGVGGANVLTF. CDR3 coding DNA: TGTGCCAGCAGCCCGGCCGGTACAGGGGTCGGCGGGGCCAACGTCCTGACTTTC. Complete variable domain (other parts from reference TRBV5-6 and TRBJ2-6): DAGVTQSPTHLIKTRGQQVTLRCSPKSGHDTVSWYQQALGQGPQFIFQYYEEEERQRGNFPDRFSGHQFPNYSSELNVNALLLGDSALYLCASSPAGTGVGGANVLTFGAGSRLTVL.

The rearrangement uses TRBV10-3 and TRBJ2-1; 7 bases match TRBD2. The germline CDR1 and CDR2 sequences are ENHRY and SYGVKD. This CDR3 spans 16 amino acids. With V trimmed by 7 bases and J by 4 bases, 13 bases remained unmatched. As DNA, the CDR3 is TGTGCCATCAATCAGCGGGGTTTCGAAACTTACAATGAGCAGTTCTTC. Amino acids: CAINQRGFETYNEQFF.

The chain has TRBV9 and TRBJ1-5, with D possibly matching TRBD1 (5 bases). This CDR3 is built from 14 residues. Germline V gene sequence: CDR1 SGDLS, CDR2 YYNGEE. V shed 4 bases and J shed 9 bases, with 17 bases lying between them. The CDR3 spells CASSPREGAGPQHF. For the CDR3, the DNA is TGTGCCAGCAGCCCGAGGGAAGGGGCAGGGCCCCAGCATTTT.